Listed below are T cell receptor beta chains from one sample, sequenced in a study of T-cell memory formation after mild COVID-19. TCRdb recomputed calls from the 5' RACE reads with MiXCR, one row per CDR3 protein. This table holds approximately 490,000 distinct CDR3 sequences, roughly 22% found once. The sample taken for sequencing was PBMCs or a T cell subset sorted from them (not recorded which). These receptors came from an adult woman who had mild COVID-19 (a few samples of this study predate the infection). Cell type and time point are not known. Both conserved end residues are part of each CDR3. A D gene is named only where the DNA matches it firmly. Some rows have no size entry. The others give once, few or many, or a class for an expanded clone.

j_call: TRBJ2-7; clone_size: NA; d_call: NA; v_call: TRBV15; cdr3_aa: CATSREPGGYYEQYF; cdr3_nt: TGTGCCACCAGCAGAGAACCGGGCGGGTACTACGAGCAGTACTTC
j_call: TRBJ2-1; clone_size: few; d_call: TRBD1; v_call: TRBV5-1; cdr3_aa: CASSLGTGTGNYNEQFF; cdr3_nt: TGCGCCAGCAGCTTGGGGACCGGGACAGGGAACTACAATGAGCAGTTCTTC
j_call: TRBJ2-3; clone_size: NA; d_call: NA; v_call: TRBV29-1; cdr3_aa: CSVVEGSDTQYF; cdr3_nt: TGCAGCGTTGTTGAGGGGTCAGATACGCAGTATTTT
j_call: TRBJ2-7; clone_size: many; d_call: TRBD1; v_call: TRBV6-5; cdr3_aa: CASSTTGGDEQYF; cdr3_nt: TGTGCCAGCAGTACGACAGGGGGCGACGAGCAGTACTTC
j_call: TRBJ2-3; clone_size: NA; d_call: TRBD1; v_call: TRBV20-1; cdr3_aa: CSALDRGKAHTQYF; cdr3_nt: TGCAGTGCCCTGGACAGGGGGAAGGCTCATACGCAGTATTTT
j_call: TRBJ1-1; clone_size: few; d_call: NA; v_call: TRBV5-4; cdr3_aa: CASSLGGQIGTEAFF; cdr3_nt: TGTGCCAGCAGCTTGGGAGGACAAATAGGCACTGAAGCTTTCTTT
j_call: TRBJ2-7; clone_size: NA; d_call: NA; v_call: TRBV12-3/TRBV12-4; cdr3_aa: CASTPDSYEQYF; cdr3_nt: TGTGCCAGCACCCCGGACAGCTACGAGCAGTACTTC
j_call: TRBJ2-3; clone_size: NA; d_call: NA; v_call: TRBV5-4; cdr3_aa: CASRSVGATDTQYF; cdr3_nt: TGTGCCAGCAGAAGCGTGGGGGCCACAGATACGCAGTATTTT
j_call: TRBJ2-7; clone_size: many; d_call: NA; v_call: TRBV7-2; cdr3_aa: CASVRGAYEQYF; cdr3_nt: TGTGCCAGCGTTAGAGGGGCCTACGAGCAGTACTTC
j_call: TRBJ2-5; clone_size: NA; d_call: TRBD2; v_call: TRBV5-1; cdr3_aa: CASSGGEAGETQYF; cdr3_nt: TGCGCCAGCAGTGGGGGGGAGGCTGGTGAGACCCAGTACTTC
j_call: TRBJ2-5; clone_size: NA; d_call: NA; v_call: TRBV29-1; cdr3_aa: CSAWTGETQYF; cdr3_nt: TGCAGCGCCTGGACGGGAGAGACCCAGTACTTC
j_call: TRBJ2-3; clone_size: many; d_call: NA; v_call: TRBV7-9; cdr3_aa: CASSLESNLEEYF; cdr3_nt: TGTGCCAGCAGCTTAGAGTCCAATTTAGAGGAGTATTTT
j_call: TRBJ2-7; clone_size: NA; d_call: NA; v_call: TRBV21-1; cdr3_aa: CARTPPPTTEVPYEQYF; cdr3_nt: TGTGCCAGGACCCCGCCCCCTACGACAGAGGTCCCCTACGAGCAGTACTTC
j_call: TRBJ1-1; clone_size: few; d_call: NA; v_call: TRBV4-2; cdr3_aa: CASSQDGQINTEAFF; cdr3_nt: TGTGCCAGCAGCCAAGATGGACAGATCAACACTGAAGCTTTCTTT
j_call: TRBJ2-2; clone_size: many; d_call: NA; v_call: TRBV7-3; cdr3_aa: CASSPTGRANTGELFF; cdr3_nt: TGTGCCAGCAGCCCGACGGGACGGGCGAACACCGGGGAGCTGTTTTTT
j_call: TRBJ1-2; clone_size: NA; d_call: NA; v_call: TRBV12-3/TRBV12-4; cdr3_aa: CASSLERGYTF; cdr3_nt: TGTGCCAGCAGTTTAGAACGTGGGTACACCTTC
j_call: TRBJ2-4; clone_size: NA; d_call: NA; v_call: TRBV7-2; cdr3_aa: CASTFDGRGNIQYF; cdr3_nt: TGTGCCAGCACCTTCGACGGCCGGGGGAACATTCAGTACTTC
j_call: TRBJ2-3; clone_size: few; d_call: NA; v_call: TRBV5-6; cdr3_aa: CASSLVPMDTQYF; cdr3_nt: TGTGCCAGCAGCTTGGTACCCATGGATACGCAGTATTTT
j_call: TRBJ2-7; clone_size: NA; d_call: TRBD1; v_call: TRBV24-1; cdr3_aa: CATSDAGTVQYF; cdr3_nt: TGTGCCACCAGTGATGCCGGGACAGTGCAGTACTTC
j_call: TRBJ2-1; clone_size: NA; d_call: NA; v_call: TRBV29-1; cdr3_aa: CSVEESLGRNEQFF; cdr3_nt: TGCAGCGTTGAAGAGTCCCTGGGCCGGAATGAGCAGTTCTTC
j_call: TRBJ2-5; clone_size: NA; d_call: TRBD2; v_call: TRBV2; cdr3_aa: CASSEPKLAGGQETQYF; cdr3_nt: TGTGCCAGCAGTGAACCTAAACTAGCGGGGGGACAAGAGACCCAGTACTTC
j_call: TRBJ1-2; clone_size: few; d_call: NA; v_call: TRBV29-1; cdr3_aa: CSLVLGGGYTF; cdr3_nt: TGCAGCCTAGTCCTTGGGGGTGGCTACACCTTC
j_call: TRBJ2-7; clone_size: NA; d_call: TRBD2; v_call: TRBV6-2/TRBV6-3; cdr3_aa: CASSYSISGKNPYNYEQYF; cdr3_nt: TGTGCCAGCAGTTACTCGATTAGCGGGAAAAACCCATACAACTACGAGCAGTACTTC
j_call: TRBJ2-5; clone_size: NA; d_call: NA; v_call: TRBV5-1; cdr3_aa: CASYPSQQETQYF; cdr3_nt: TGCGCCAGCTATCCGAGTCAGCAAGAGACCCAGTACTTC
j_call: TRBJ2-7; clone_size: few; d_call: NA; v_call: TRBV20-1; cdr3_aa: CSARFDRYEQYF; cdr3_nt: TGCAGTGCTAGATTTGATCGGTACGAGCAGTACTTC
j_call: TRBJ2-1; clone_size: NA; d_call: NA; v_call: TRBV5-5; cdr3_aa: CASSLFQERWSSYNEQFF; cdr3_nt: TGTGCCAGCAGCTTGTTTCAGGAGCGGTGGAGCTCCTACAATGAGCAGTTCTTC
j_call: TRBJ1-5; clone_size: few; d_call: NA; v_call: TRBV21-1; cdr3_aa: CASYTQHF; cdr3_nt: TGTGCCAGTTACACCCAGCATTTT
j_call: TRBJ2-5; clone_size: NA; d_call: NA; v_call: TRBV12-3/TRBV12-4; cdr3_aa: CASSLRGGYQETQYF; cdr3_nt: TGTGCCAGCAGCCTTCGGGGTGGGTATCAAGAGACCCAGTACTTC
j_call: TRBJ1-6; clone_size: few; d_call: TRBD1; v_call: TRBV27; cdr3_aa: CASSLSLGGSSPLHF; cdr3_nt: TGTGCCAGCAGTTTATCGTTAGGGGGCAGTTCACCCCTCCACTTT
j_call: TRBJ2-3; clone_size: few; d_call: TRBD2; v_call: TRBV5-1; cdr3_aa: CASSSGLAGVPDTQYF; cdr3_nt: TGCGCCAGCAGCTCCGGACTAGCGGGAGTCCCAGATACGCAGTATTTT
j_call: TRBJ2-2; clone_size: few; d_call: TRBD2; v_call: TRBV20-1; cdr3_aa: CSAELAGGPGELFF; cdr3_nt: TGCAGTGCCGAACTAGCGGGGGGGCCTGGGGAGCTGTTTTTT
j_call: TRBJ2-3; clone_size: few; d_call: NA; v_call: TRBV5-6; cdr3_aa: CASSLTGVVDTQYF; cdr3_nt: TGTGCCAGCAGCTTGACGGGAGTAGTAGATACGCAGTATTTT
j_call: TRBJ2-3; clone_size: few; d_call: TRBD2; v_call: TRBV7-2; cdr3_aa: CASSFSGMEDTQYF; cdr3_nt: TGTGCCAGCAGCTTTAGCGGGATGGAAGATACGCAGTATTTT
j_call: TRBJ1-1; clone_size: few; d_call: TRBD1; v_call: TRBV6-1; cdr3_aa: CATLQGVNTEAFF; cdr3_nt: TGTGCCACCCTACAGGGGGTGAACACTGAAGCTTTCTTT
j_call: TRBJ2-5; clone_size: many; d_call: NA; v_call: TRBV3-1; cdr3_aa: CASSGGTVMFETQYF; cdr3_nt: TGTGCCAGCAGCGGTGGGACTGTGATGTTCGAGACCCAGTACTTC
j_call: TRBJ1-5; clone_size: NA; d_call: NA; v_call: TRBV7-9; cdr3_aa: CASSLEGGGPNQPQHF; cdr3_nt: TGTGCCAGCAGCTTAGAAGGGGGGGGCCCTAATCAGCCCCAGCATTTT
j_call: TRBJ1-5; clone_size: NA; d_call: NA; v_call: TRBV12-3/TRBV12-4; cdr3_aa: CASSLSTDGINQPQHF; cdr3_nt: TGTGCCAGCAGTTTATCGACAGACGGCATCAATCAGCCCCAGCATTTT
j_call: TRBJ1-1; clone_size: NA; d_call: NA; v_call: TRBV3-1; cdr3_aa: CASSQVHQNTEAFF; cdr3_nt: TGTGCCAGCAGCCAAGTCCACCAGAACACTGAAGCTTTCTTT
j_call: TRBJ2-2; clone_size: NA; d_call: NA; v_call: TRBV9; cdr3_aa: CASSVEGWVLSGELFF; cdr3_nt: TGTGCCAGCAGCGTAGAGGGTTGGGTTTTGTCCGGGGAGCTGTTTTTT
j_call: TRBJ2-7; clone_size: many; d_call: TRBD1; v_call: TRBV5-1; cdr3_aa: CASSPDRGRYEQYF; cdr3_nt: TGCGCCAGCAGCCCGGACAGGGGAAGATACGAGCAGTACTTC
j_call: TRBJ2-7; clone_size: few; d_call: NA; v_call: TRBV5-5; cdr3_aa: CASSFPEGMGGYEQYF; cdr3_nt: TGTGCCAGCAGCTTCCCCGAGGGAATGGGCGGCTACGAGCAGTACTTC
j_call: TRBJ2-1; clone_size: NA; d_call: NA; v_call: TRBV13; cdr3_aa: CASSFKPGALRYEQFF; cdr3_nt: TGTGCCAGCAGCTTTAAACCGGGAGCGTTGCGTTATGAGCAGTTCTTC
j_call: TRBJ2-2; clone_size: NA; d_call: NA; v_call: TRBV7-8; cdr3_aa: CASSLHGAGALTGELFF; cdr3_nt: TGTGCCAGCAGCTTACACGGTGCGGGGGCCCTCACCGGGGAGCTGTTTTTT
j_call: TRBJ2-2; clone_size: few; d_call: TRBD2; v_call: TRBV12-3/TRBV12-4; cdr3_aa: CASSSTSGRGTGELFF; cdr3_nt: TGTGCCAGCAGTTCGACTAGCGGGAGAGGCACCGGGGAGCTGTTTTTT
j_call: TRBJ2-3; clone_size: NA; d_call: NA; v_call: TRBV3-1; cdr3_aa: CASSQDGAIDTQYF; cdr3_nt: TGTGCCAGCAGCCAAGATGGGGCCATAGATACGCAGTATTTT
j_call: TRBJ1-6; clone_size: NA; d_call: NA; v_call: TRBV4-1; cdr3_aa: CASSQDLRSGMRQARNSPLHF; cdr3_nt: TGCGCCAGCAGCCAAGATCTACGAAGCGGAATGAGACAGGCCCGTAATTCACCCCTCCACTTT
j_call: TRBJ2-5; clone_size: once; d_call: NA; v_call: TRBV7-2; cdr3_aa: CASSFGVVQETQYF; cdr3_nt: TGTGCCAGCAGCTTCGGGGTCGTACAAGAGACCCAGTACTTC
j_call: TRBJ2-5; clone_size: NA; d_call: NA; v_call: TRBV24-1; cdr3_aa: CATSDFTGSQETQYF; cdr3_nt: TGTGCCACCAGTGATTTTACAGGATCCCAAGAGACCCAGTACTTC
j_call: TRBJ1-5; clone_size: NA; d_call: NA; v_call: TRBV27; cdr3_aa: CASSLGGGNKPQHF; cdr3_nt: TGTGCCAGCAGTTTAGGTGGGGGCAATAAGCCCCAGCATTTT
j_call: TRBJ2-1; clone_size: many; d_call: TRBD1; v_call: TRBV29-1; cdr3_aa: CSVEEIDRGSEQFF; cdr3_nt: TGCAGCGTTGAAGAGATTGACAGGGGATCTGAGCAGTTCTTC
j_call: TRBJ2-7; clone_size: few; d_call: TRBD1; v_call: TRBV5-1; cdr3_aa: CASSLVPGGGYEQYF; cdr3_nt: TGCGCCAGCAGCTTGGTCCCAGGGGGCGGCTACGAGCAGTACTTC
j_call: TRBJ1-2; clone_size: NA; d_call: NA; v_call: TRBV19; cdr3_aa: CASSRGTVVNYGYTF; cdr3_nt: TGTGCCAGTAGTCGGGGAACGGTTGTCAACTATGGCTACACCTTC
j_call: TRBJ1-1; clone_size: few; d_call: TRBD1; v_call: TRBV6-5; cdr3_aa: CASSYGQGMTEAFF; cdr3_nt: TGTGCCAGCAGTTACGGACAGGGGATGACTGAAGCTTTCTTT
j_call: TRBJ2-7; clone_size: few; d_call: TRBD2; v_call: TRBV19; cdr3_aa: CATKRTSGDYEQYF; cdr3_nt: TGTGCCACGAAGCGGACTAGCGGGGATTACGAGCAGTACTTC
j_call: TRBJ2-5; clone_size: NA; d_call: NA; v_call: TRBV9; cdr3_aa: CASSANIGAPPGETQYF; cdr3_nt: TGTGCCAGCAGCGCCAACATTGGGGCCCCCCCTGGGGAGACCCAGTACTTC
j_call: TRBJ2-2; clone_size: NA; d_call: NA; v_call: TRBV7-8; cdr3_aa: CASSLRHRGELFF; cdr3_nt: TGTGCCAGCAGCTTACGACACCGCGGGGAGCTGTTTTTT
j_call: TRBJ1-3; clone_size: few; d_call: NA; v_call: TRBV20-1; cdr3_aa: CSVEDRHSGNTIYF; cdr3_nt: TGCAGTGTCGAGGACAGACACTCTGGAAACACCATATATTTT